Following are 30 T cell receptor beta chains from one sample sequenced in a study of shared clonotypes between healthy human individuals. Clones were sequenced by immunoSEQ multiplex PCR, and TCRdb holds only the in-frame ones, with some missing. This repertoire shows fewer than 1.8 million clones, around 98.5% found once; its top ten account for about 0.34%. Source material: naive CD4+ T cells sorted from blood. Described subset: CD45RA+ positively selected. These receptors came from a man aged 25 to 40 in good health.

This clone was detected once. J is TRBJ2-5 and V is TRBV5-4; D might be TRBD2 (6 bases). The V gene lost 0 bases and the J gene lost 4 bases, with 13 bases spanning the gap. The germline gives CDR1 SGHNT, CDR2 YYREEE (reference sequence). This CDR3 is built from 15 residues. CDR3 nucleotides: TGTGCCAGCAGCTTGGGTACGGGAGCTGGAGAGACCCAGTACTTC. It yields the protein CASSLGTGAGETQYF.

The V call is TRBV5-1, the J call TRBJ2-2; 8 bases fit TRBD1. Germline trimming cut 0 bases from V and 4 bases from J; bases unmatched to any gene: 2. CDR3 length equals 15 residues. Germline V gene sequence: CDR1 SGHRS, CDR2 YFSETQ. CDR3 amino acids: CASSLGDRITGELFF. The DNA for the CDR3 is TGCGCCAGCAGCTTGGGGGACAGGATCACCGGGGAGCTGTTTTTT.

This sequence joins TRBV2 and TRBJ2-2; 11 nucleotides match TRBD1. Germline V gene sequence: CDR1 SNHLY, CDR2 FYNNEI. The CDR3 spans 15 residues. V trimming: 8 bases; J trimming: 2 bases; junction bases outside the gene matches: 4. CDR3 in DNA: TGTGCCAGCGGGACAGGGGGGAGTAACACCGGGGAGCTGTTTTTT. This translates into CASGTGGSNTGELFF.

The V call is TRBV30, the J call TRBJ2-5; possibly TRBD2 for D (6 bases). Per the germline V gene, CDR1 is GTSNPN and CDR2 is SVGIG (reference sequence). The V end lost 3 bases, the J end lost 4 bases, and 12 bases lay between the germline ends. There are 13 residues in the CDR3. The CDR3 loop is CAWRWGVGETQYF. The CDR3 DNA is TGTGCCTGGAGATGGGGGGTCGGAGAGACCCAGTACTTC.

The CDR3 DNA is TGTGCCAGCTCCCCAAGGGCCCTCAGGGGAGGCAATCAGCCCCAGCATTTT. It is translated as CASSPRALRGGNQPQHF. V usage is TRBV18 and J usage is TRBJ1-5, with D perhaps TRBD1 (6 bases). Germline loops: CDR1 KGHSH, CDR2 LQKENI. V shed 6 bases and J shed 2 bases, with 20 bases lying between them. This CDR3 has 17 residues.

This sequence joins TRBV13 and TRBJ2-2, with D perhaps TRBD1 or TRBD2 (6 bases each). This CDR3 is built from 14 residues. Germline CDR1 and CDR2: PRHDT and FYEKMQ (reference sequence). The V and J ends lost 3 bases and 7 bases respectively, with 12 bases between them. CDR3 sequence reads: CASSFFGGHGELFF. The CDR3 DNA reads TGTGCCAGCAGCTTCTTCGGGGGCCACGGGGAGCTGTTTTTT.

The CDR3 DNA sequence: TGTGCCAGCAGCTTAGCCCAGGGGGCGCCTTACGAGCAGTACTTC. It codes for CASSLAQGAPYEQYF. V gene TRBV7-2 combines with J gene TRBJ2-7, with TRBD1 identical over 8 bases. The CDR3 is 15 amino acids. The trim removed 0 bases at V and 4 bases at J, leaving 5 bases unmatched. Germline V gene data show CDR1 as SGHTA and CDR2 as FQGNSA.

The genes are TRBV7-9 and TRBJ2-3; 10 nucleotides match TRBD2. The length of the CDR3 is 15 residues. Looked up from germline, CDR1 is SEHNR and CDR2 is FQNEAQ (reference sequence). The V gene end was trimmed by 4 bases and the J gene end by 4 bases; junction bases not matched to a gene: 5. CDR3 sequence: CASSSSGRSSDTQYF. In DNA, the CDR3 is TGTGCCAGCAGCTCTAGCGGGAGAAGCTCAGATACGCAGTATTTT.

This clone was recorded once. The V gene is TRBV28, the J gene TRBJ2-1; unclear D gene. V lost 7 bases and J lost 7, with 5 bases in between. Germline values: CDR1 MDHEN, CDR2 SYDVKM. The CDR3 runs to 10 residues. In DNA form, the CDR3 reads TGTGCCAGCATTGGGAATGAGCAGTTCTTC. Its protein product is CASIGNEQFF.

CDR3 sequence (DNA): TGTGCCAGCAGCTTAAAGGATTCGGTGTCCAATGAGCAGTTCTTC. It specifies CASSLKDSVSNEQFF. This chain joins TRBV7-3 and TRBJ2-1, with D hard to call. This CDR3 is built from 15 residues. V lost 1 base and J lost 6, with 13 bases in between. Germline CDR1 reads SGHTA; CDR2 reads FQGTGA.

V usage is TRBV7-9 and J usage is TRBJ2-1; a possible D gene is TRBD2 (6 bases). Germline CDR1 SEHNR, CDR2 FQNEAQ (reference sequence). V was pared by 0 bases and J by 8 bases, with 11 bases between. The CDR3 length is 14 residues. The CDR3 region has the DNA TGTGCCAGCAGCTTAGCAGGGACTGGAGATGAGCAGTTCTTC. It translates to CASSLAGTGDEQFF. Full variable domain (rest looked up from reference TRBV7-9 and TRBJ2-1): DTGVSQNPRHKITKRGQNVTFRCDPISEHNRLYWYRQTLGQGPEFLTYFQNEAQLEKSRLLSDRFSAERPKGSFSTLEIQRTEQGDSAMYLCASSLAGTGDEQFFGPGTRLTVL.

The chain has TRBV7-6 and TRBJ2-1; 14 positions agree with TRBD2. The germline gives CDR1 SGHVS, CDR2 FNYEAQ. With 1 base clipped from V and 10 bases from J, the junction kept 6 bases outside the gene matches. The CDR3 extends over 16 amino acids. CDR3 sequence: CASSLVGLAGAAEQFF. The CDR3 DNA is TGTGCCAGCAGCTTAGTGGGACTAGCGGGAGCTGCGGAGCAGTTCTTC.

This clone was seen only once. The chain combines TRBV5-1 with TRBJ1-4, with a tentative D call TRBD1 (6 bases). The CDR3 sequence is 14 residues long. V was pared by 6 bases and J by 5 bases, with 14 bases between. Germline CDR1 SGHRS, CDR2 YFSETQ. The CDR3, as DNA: TGCGCCAGCACATTGGGGGCAGGGAATGAAAAACTGTTTTTT. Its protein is CASTLGAGNEKLFF.

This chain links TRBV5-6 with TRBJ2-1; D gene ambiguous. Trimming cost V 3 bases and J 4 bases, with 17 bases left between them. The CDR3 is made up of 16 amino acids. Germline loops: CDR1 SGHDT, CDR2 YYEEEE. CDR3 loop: CASSWAPRGGYNEQFF. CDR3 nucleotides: TGTGCCAGCAGCTGGGCCCCTCGAGGTGGTTACAATGAGCAGTTCTTC.

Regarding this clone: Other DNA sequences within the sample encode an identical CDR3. The CDR3 reads CASSRTTDTQYF. CDR3 nucleotides: TGCGCCAGCAGCCGGACTACGGATACGCAGTATTTT. The gene calls are TRBV5-1 and TRBJ2-3, with D tentatively TRBD2 (6 bases). CDR3 length: 12 amino acids. Trimming took off 4 bases at V and 6 bases at J, with 9 bases between the two ends. In germline, CDR1 is SGHRS, CDR2 YFSETQ.

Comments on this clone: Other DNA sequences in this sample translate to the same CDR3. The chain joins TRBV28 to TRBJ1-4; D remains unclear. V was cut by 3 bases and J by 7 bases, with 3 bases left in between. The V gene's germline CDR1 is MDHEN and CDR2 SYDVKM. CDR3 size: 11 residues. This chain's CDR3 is CASSLSEKLFF. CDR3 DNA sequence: TGTGCCAGCAGTTTGAGTGAAAAACTGTTTTTT.

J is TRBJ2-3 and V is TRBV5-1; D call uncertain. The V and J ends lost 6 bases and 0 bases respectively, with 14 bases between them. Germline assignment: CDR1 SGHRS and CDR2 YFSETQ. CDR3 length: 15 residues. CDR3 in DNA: TGCGCCAGCAACCCCTGGGGATTTAGCACAGATACGCAGTATTTT. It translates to CASNPWGFSTDTQYF.

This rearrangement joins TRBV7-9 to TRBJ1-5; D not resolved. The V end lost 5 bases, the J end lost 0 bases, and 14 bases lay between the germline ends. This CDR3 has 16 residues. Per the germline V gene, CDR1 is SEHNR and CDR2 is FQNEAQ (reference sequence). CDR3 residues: CASSVGGMNSNQPQHF. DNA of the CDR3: TGTGCCAGCAGCGTGGGTGGCATGAATAGCAATCAGCCCCAGCATTTT.

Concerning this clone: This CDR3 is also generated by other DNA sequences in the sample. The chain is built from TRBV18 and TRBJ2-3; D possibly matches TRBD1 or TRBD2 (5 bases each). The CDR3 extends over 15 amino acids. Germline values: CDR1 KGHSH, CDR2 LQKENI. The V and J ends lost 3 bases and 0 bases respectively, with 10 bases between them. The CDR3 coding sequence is TGTGCCAGCTCACCGGTCGGGGCCAGCACAGATACGCAGTATTTT. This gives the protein CASSPVGASTDTQYF.

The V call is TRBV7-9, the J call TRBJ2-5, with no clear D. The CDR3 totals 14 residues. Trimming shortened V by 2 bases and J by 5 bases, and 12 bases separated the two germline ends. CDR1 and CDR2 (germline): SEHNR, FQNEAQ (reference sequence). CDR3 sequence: CASSLLGGTETQYF. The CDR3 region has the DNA TGTGCCAGCAGCTTATTAGGCGGCACCGAGACCCAGTACTTC.

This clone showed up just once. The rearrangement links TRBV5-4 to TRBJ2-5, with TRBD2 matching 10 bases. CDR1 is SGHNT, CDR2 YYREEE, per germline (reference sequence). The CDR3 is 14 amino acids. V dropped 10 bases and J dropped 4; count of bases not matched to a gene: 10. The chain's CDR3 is CAHSLAGVSETQYF. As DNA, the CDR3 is TGTGCCCACAGCCTAGCGGGAGTATCAGAGACCCAGTACTTC.

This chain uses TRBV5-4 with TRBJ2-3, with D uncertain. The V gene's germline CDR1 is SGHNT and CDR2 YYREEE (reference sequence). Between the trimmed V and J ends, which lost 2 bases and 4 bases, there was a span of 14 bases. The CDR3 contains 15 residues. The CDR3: CASSFGRSEPDTQYF. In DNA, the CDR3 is TGTGCCAGCAGCTTTGGCCGCTCGGAACCAGATACGCAGTATTTT.

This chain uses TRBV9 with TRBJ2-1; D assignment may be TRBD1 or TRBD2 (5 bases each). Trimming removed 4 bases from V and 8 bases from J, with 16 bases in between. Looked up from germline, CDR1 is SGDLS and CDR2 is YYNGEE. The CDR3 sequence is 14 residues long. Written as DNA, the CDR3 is TGTGCCAGCAGCCCCCGGTGGGGGTCCCATGAGCAGTTCTTC. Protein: CASSPRWGSHEQFF.

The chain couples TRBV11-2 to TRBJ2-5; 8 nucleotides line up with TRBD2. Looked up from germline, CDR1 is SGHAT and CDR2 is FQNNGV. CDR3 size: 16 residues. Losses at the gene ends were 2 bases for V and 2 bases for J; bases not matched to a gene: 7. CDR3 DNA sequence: TGTGCCAGCAGCTTAAGTTTGACGGGAGGGCAAGAGACCCAGTACTTC. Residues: CASSLSLTGGQETQYF.

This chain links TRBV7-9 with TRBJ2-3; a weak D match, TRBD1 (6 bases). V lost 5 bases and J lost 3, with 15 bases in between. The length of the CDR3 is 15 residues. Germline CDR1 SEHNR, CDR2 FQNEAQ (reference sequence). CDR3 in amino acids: CASSQVGAPTDTQYF. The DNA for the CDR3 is TGTGCCAGCAGCCAGGTGGGGGCCCCTACAGATACGCAGTATTTT.

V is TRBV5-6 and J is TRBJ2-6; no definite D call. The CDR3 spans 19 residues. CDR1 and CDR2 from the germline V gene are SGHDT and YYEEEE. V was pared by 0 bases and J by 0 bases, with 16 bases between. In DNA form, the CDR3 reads TGTGCCAGCAGCTTGGAGCTAACGGGCAGGCCCTCTGGGGCCAACGTCCTGACTTTC. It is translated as CASSLELTGRPSGANVLTF.

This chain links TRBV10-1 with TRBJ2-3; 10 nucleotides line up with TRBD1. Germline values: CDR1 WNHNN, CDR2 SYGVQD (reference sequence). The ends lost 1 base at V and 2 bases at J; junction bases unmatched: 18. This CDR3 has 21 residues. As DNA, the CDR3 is TGCGCCAGCAGTGAGTGGATACCGGGACAGGGGAGCCGGGGCAACACAGATACGCAGTATTTT. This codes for CASSEWIPGQGSRGNTDTQYF.

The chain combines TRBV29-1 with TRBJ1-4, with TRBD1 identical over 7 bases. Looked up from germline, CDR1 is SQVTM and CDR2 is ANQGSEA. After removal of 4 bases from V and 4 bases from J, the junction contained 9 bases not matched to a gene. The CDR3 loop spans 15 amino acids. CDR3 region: CSVVLRTGRNEKLFF. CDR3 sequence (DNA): TGCAGCGTTGTCTTAAGGACAGGCCGTAATGAAAAACTGTTTTTT.

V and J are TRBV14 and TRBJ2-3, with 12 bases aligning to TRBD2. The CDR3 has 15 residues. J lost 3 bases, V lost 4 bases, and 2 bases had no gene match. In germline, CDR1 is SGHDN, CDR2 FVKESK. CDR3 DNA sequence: TGTGCCAGCAGCCTTGGACTAGCGGGAACAGATACGCAGTATTTT. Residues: CASSLGLAGTDTQYF.

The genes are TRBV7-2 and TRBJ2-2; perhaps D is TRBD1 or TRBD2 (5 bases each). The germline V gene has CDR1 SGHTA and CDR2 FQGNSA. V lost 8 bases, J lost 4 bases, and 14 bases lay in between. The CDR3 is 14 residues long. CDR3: CASGPNGGTGELFF. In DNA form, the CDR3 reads TGTGCCAGCGGGCCGAATGGGGGCACCGGGGAGCTGTTTTTT.